The 32 T cell receptor beta chains below all came from one sample that was sequenced in a study of graft-versus-host responses after intestinal transplantation. Their antigens remain unidentified. Some clones are missing from TCRdb's copy, which holds only in-frame ones; the method was immunoSEQ multiplex PCR. Of 77,000 or so clones listed, 94% were seen once; the top ten hold around 0.5%. The sequences come from unstimulated CD8+ T cells sorted from spleen or lymph node cells, collected before intestinal transplant. The receptors here all came from a human donor who received an intestinal transplant.

The V gene is TRBV27, the J gene TRBJ1-1; D is unresolved. The CDR3 covers 15 residues. V shed 2 bases and J shed 0 bases, with 10 bases lying between them. CDR1 and CDR2 (germline): MNHEY, SMNVEV (reference sequence). The DNA of the CDR3 is TGTGCCAGCAGTTTACAGGTAGGACTGAACACTGAAGCTTTCTTT. It is translated as CASSLQVGLNTEAFF.

The chain uses TRBV4-1 and TRBJ2-7; D may be TRBD2 (5 bases). The CDR3 has 14 amino acids. The ends were cut back, 6 bases at V and 2 bases at J, with 14 bases in the middle. CDR1 is MGHRA, CDR2 YSYEKL, per germline. CDR3 nucleotide sequence: TGCGCCAGCAGGAGAGGACTGGGGACCTACGAGCAGTACTTC. Its translation is CASRRGLGTYEQYF.

The J gene is TRBJ2-5, the V gene TRBV25-1; D gene ambiguous. V gave up 1 base and J gave up 1 base, with 13 bases separating them. The CDR3 loop spans 16 amino acids. CDR1 and CDR2 (germline): MGHDK, SYGVNS. CDR3 loop: CASSELYSMAQETQYF. In nucleotides, the CDR3 is TGTGCCAGCAGTGAATTATATAGTATGGCCCAAGAGACCCAGTACTTC.

This chain links TRBV5-6 with TRBJ1-3; D is possibly TRBD1 (5 bases). This CDR3 spans 17 amino acids. Germline-derived CDR1 and CDR2 are SGHDT and YYEEEE. The V gene lost 3 bases and the J gene lost 5 bases, with 21 bases spanning the gap. The CDR3 spells CASSWWDAAGRRNTIYF. CDR3 bases: TGTGCCAGCAGCTGGTGGGACGCGGCGGGACGAAGAAACACCATATATTTT.

V and J are TRBV13 and TRBJ2-5; D unclear. V lost 4 bases and J 2 bases, leaving 8 bases between the germline ends. This CDR3 region has 13 residues. CDR1 and CDR2 (germline): PRHDT, FYEKMQ (reference sequence). CDR3 DNA sequence: TGTGCCAGCAGCTCCCGGGTGCAAGAGACCCAGTACTTC. It is translated as CASSSRVQETQYF.

The J gene is TRBJ2-3, the V gene TRBV6-5; 11 bases match TRBD2. Germline trimming cut 6 bases from V and 9 bases from J; bases unmatched to any gene: 11. CDR1 is MNHEY, CDR2 SVGAGI, per germline. The CDR3 loop spans 15 amino acids. CDR3 sequence: CASSSFSGRAGTQYF. CDR3 coding DNA: TGTGCCAGCAGCTCCTTTAGCGGGAGGGCCGGGACGCAGTATTTT.

The chain is built from TRBV18 and TRBJ2-1; 10 positions agree with TRBD1. V gave up 2 bases and J gave up 0 bases; unmatched junction bases: 13. Germline CDR1 and CDR2: KGHSH and LQKENI. The length of the CDR3 is 20 residues. CDR3 DNA sequence: TGTGCCAGCTCACCAGGGGACAGGGGTATTACTCGGAGCTCCTACAATGAGCAGTTCTTC. Residues: CASSPGDRGITRSSYNEQFF. The whole variable domain, remainder taken from reference TRBV18 and TRBJ2-1, is NAGVMQNPRHLVRRRGQEARLRCSPMKGHSHVYWYRQLPEEGLKFMVYLQKENIIDESGMPKERFSAEFPKEGPSILRIQQVVRGDSAAYFCASSPGDRGITRSSYNEQFFGPGTRLTVL.

CDR3 residues: CASSFPGGETGELFF. Written as DNA, the CDR3 is TGCGCCAGCAGCTTCCCGGGAGGGGAGACCGGGGAGCTGTTTTTT. The chain has TRBV5-1 and TRBJ2-2; 8 positions agree with TRBD2. V was clipped by 2 bases and J by 5 bases; unmatched bases: 5. CDR1 is SGHRS, CDR2 YFSETQ, per germline. This CDR3 is 15 amino acids long.

The chain employs TRBV4-1 and TRBJ2-5, with unresolved D. Germline lookup yields CDR1 MGHRA and CDR2 YSYEKL. Trimming pared 4 bases from V and 2 bases from J, leaving 14 bases between. The CDR3 has 15 residues. CDR3 bases: TGCGCCAGCAGCCCCCAAGGGTCGGGTCAAGAGACCCAGTACTTC. As protein: CASSPQGSGQETQYF.

The chain joins TRBV27 to TRBJ2-3; possibly TRBD1 or TRBD2 for D (5 bases each). From germline, CDR1 is MNHEY and CDR2 SMNVEV (reference sequence). Trimming took 4 bases from V and 6 from J, leaving 17 bases between them. This CDR3 is built from 15 residues. DNA of the CDR3: TGTGCCAGCAGTTCGGGACCAAACCCCTACGATACGCAGTATTTT. Residues: CASSSGPNPYDTQYF.

V usage is TRBV2 and J usage is TRBJ1-1, with D unresolved. Trimming left V 6 bases short and J 4 bases short, with 12 bases between. Germline loops: CDR1 SNHLY, CDR2 FYNNEI. This CDR3 spans 13 amino acids. CDR3 protein: CASSWPGGTEAFF. The DNA of the CDR3 is TGTGCCAGCAGCTGGCCCGGAGGCACTGAAGCTTTCTTT.

V usage is TRBV2 and J usage is TRBJ2-7; 12 positions agree with TRBD1. This CDR3 spans 15 amino acids. V dropped 8 bases and J dropped 7; count of bases not matched to a gene: 12. Germline values: CDR1 SNHLY, CDR2 FYNNEI. The DNA for the CDR3 is TGTGCCAGCGGGACTCCCCGGGACAGGGGGCATGAGCAGTACTTC. This codes for CASGTPRDRGHEQYF. The whole variable domain, remainder taken from reference TRBV2 and TRBJ2-7, is EPEVTQTPSHQVTQMGQEVILRCVPISNHLYFYWYRQILGQKVEFLVSFYNNEISEKSEIFDDQFSVERPDGSNFTLKIRSTKLEDSAMYFCASGTPRDRGHEQYFGPGTRLTVT.

This CDR3 is CASSLYSSYNEQFF. In DNA form, the CDR3 reads TGTGCCAGCAGTTTATACAGCTCCTACAATGAGCAGTTCTTC. V and J are TRBV27 and TRBJ2-1, with D uncertain. V lost 1 base and J lost 0, with 4 bases in between. CDR3 length: 14 residues. CDR1 is MNHEY and CDR2 is SMNVEV in the germline V gene (reference sequence).

This sequence joins TRBV5-1 and TRBJ2-7, with 9 positions matching TRBD1. Germline loops: CDR1 SGHRS, CDR2 YFSETQ. There are 14 residues in the CDR3. The junction had 6 bases not matched to a gene; V was cut back by 5 bases and J by 3 bases. The DNA for the CDR3 is TGCGCCAGCAGTGCGGACAGGGGAGGCTACGAGCAGTACTTC. It is translated as CASSADRGGYEQYF.

The V call is TRBV29-1, the J call TRBJ1-2, with a possible D match to TRBD1 (5 bases). V lost 7 bases and J 7 bases, leaving 13 bases between the germline ends. The CDR3 spans 11 residues. The germline CDR1 and CDR2 sequences are SQVTM and ANQGSEA. As DNA, the CDR3 is TGCAGCGCTCCCCTCAGGGTTGGCTACACCTTC. This encodes CSAPLRVGYTF.

The rearrangement uses TRBV14 and TRBJ2-7, with unresolved D. V lost 1 base and J 2 bases, leaving 9 bases between the germline ends. Germline V CDR1 and CDR2: SGHDN, FVKESK. This CDR3 is 14 amino acids long. CDR3 DNA sequence: TGTGCCAGCAGCCAAGTTGCCGGCCCCTACGAGCAGTACTTC. Protein sequence: CASSQVAGPYEQYF. The entire variable domain, with the rest obtained from reference TRBV14 and TRBJ2-7, is as follows: EAGVTQFPSHSVIEKGQTVTLRCDPISGHDNLYWYRRVMGKEIKFLLHFVKESKQDESGMPNNRFLAERTGGTYSTLKVQPAELEDSGVYFCASSQVAGPYEQYFGPGTRLTVT.

This rearrangement joins TRBV5-1 to TRBJ1-1; possible D gene TRBD1, 5 bases. The CDR3 length is 15 residues. The germline CDR1 and CDR2 sequences are SGHRS and YFSETQ. V dropped 3 bases and J dropped 7 bases, with 19 bases sitting between them. CDR3 coding DNA: TGCGCCAGCAGCTATCCGGGGCCCCGAGAGATTGAAGCTTTCTTT. Its translation: CASSYPGPREIEAFF.

This clone appeared a single time. The genes are TRBV19 and TRBJ2-1, with 11 bases fitting TRBD2. Germline assignment: CDR1 LNHDA and CDR2 SQIVND (reference sequence). J gave up 4 bases and V 3 bases, and 8 bases lay outside the gene matches. This CDR3 region has 17 residues. The CDR3 DNA follows: TGTGCCAGTAGTATGCGGTCTAGCGGGAGGATATACAATGAGCAGTTCTTC. Amino acids: CASSMRSSGRIYNEQFF.

The V gene is TRBV5-1, the J gene TRBJ2-1; D not certain. Germline V gene sequence: CDR1 SGHRS, CDR2 YFSETQ. The CDR3 sequence is 15 residues long. V gave up 1 base and J gave up 4 bases, with 12 bases separating them. CDR3 nucleotide sequence: TGCGCCAGCAGCTTGATGCCCCATATATACAATGAGCAGTTCTTC. The encoded protein is CASSLMPHIYNEQFF.

The chain joins TRBV30 to TRBJ2-3; TRBD1 might be the D (6 bases). This CDR3 contains 14 residues. Trimming removed 5 bases from V and 4 bases from J, with 16 bases in between. Germline assignment: CDR1 GTSNPN and CDR2 SVGIG (reference sequence). The CDR3 is CAWGDRPAADTQYF. The CDR3 nucleotides read TGTGCCTGGGGCGACAGGCCCGCGGCAGATACGCAGTATTTT.

The V and J genes are TRBV4-1 and TRBJ2-7, with D possibly called TRBD1 or TRBD2 (5 bases each). The CDR3 covers 16 residues. V was pared by 0 bases and J by 2 bases, with 14 bases between. CDR1 is MGHRA and CDR2 is YSYEKL in the germline V gene. CDR3 nucleotides: TGCGCCAGCAGCCAAGAGATGGGGGAGAGAGCCTACGAGCAGTACTTC. Its protein is CASSQEMGERAYEQYF.

The rearrangement joins TRBV19 to TRBJ1-5; no definite D call. Germline CDR1 and CDR2: LNHDA and SQIVND (reference sequence). This CDR3 is built from 13 residues. V shed 4 bases and J shed 7 bases, with 11 bases lying between them. This CDR3 reads CASSTLFTQPQHF. Here the CDR3 DNA reads TGTGCCAGTAGTACCCTTTTCACGCAGCCCCAGCATTTT.

The chain recombines TRBV5-4 with TRBJ2-7; D is perhaps TRBD2 (5 bases). V lost 4 bases and J lost 4, with 15 bases in between. The CDR3 consists of 14 residues. The germline V gene encodes CDR1 SGHNT and CDR2 YYREEE (reference sequence). CDR3 DNA: TGTGCCAGCAGCACTCACCCCGGGGTTTACGAGCAGTACTTC. Its translation: CASSTHPGVYEQYF.

Concerning this clone: Within the sample, other DNA sequences also encode this same CDR3. This rearrangement joins TRBV28 to TRBJ1-1; D is unclear. Germline-derived CDR1 and CDR2 are MDHEN and SYDVKM. Trimming shortened V by 2 bases and J by 1 base, and 5 bases separated the two germline ends. This CDR3 contains 13 residues. The CDR3 nucleotides are TGTGCCAGCAGTTTAGTGACGAACACTGAAGCTTTCTTT. Protein product: CASSLVTNTEAFF.

The chain recombines TRBV10-3 with TRBJ2-7, with a weak D call TRBD1 (5 bases). CDR1 and CDR2 from the germline V gene are ENHRY and SYGVKD. CDR3 length: 14 amino acids. V was cut by 2 bases and J by 4 bases, with 12 bases left in between. The CDR3 DNA reads as TGTGCCATCAGTGAGAGGGGTGGTGGTTACGAGCAGTACTTC. It yields the protein CAISERGGGYEQYF.

V gene TRBV7-8 combines with J gene TRBJ2-3; weak D call: TRBD1 (6 bases). The CDR3 runs 16 residues. Germline loops: CDR1 SGHVS, CDR2 FQNEAQ. Between the trimmed V and J ends, which lost 2 bases and 5 bases, there was a span of 17 bases. The CDR3 DNA reads TGTGCCAGCAGCTTATACAGGGAGTACGAAGGAGATACGCAGTATTTT. Protein sequence: CASSLYREYEGDTQYF.

The chain recombines TRBV7-6 with TRBJ2-2; possible D gene TRBD2, 6 bases. V lost 5 bases, J lost 0 bases, and 7 bases lay in between. Looked up from germline, CDR1 is SGHVS and CDR2 is FNYEAQ. The CDR3 extends over 14 amino acids. The CDR3 reads CASSRLANTGELFF. The CDR3 DNA sequence: TGTGCCAGCAGCCGACTAGCGAACACCGGGGAGCTGTTTTTT.

The rearrangement uses TRBV27 and TRBJ2-7; the match to TRBD2 covers 8 bases. Germline CDR1 MNHEY, CDR2 SMNVEV (reference sequence). The CDR3 sequence is 16 residues long. Germline trimming cut 5 bases from V and 0 bases from J; bases unmatched to any gene: 9. As DNA, the CDR3 is TGTGCCAGCAGTAACCAGCGGGAGCGGCCCTCCTACGAGCAGTACTTC. Translating gives CASSNQRERPSYEQYF.

The chain joins TRBV28 to TRBJ2-1; TRBD2 aligns across 13 bases. This CDR3 spans 17 amino acids. V gave up 3 bases and J gave up 0 bases; unmatched junction bases: 2. Germline CDR1 reads MDHEN; CDR2 reads SYDVKM. The CDR3: CASSLRTSGSSYNEQFF. The CDR3 DNA is TGTGCCAGCAGTTTGAGGACTAGCGGGAGCTCCTACAATGAGCAGTTCTTC.

The chain recombines TRBV2 with TRBJ2-5; the match to TRBD2 covers 7 bases. The DNA end lines up better with TRBJ2-7; the J call may be wrong. Germline V lookup: CDR1 SNHLY, CDR2 FYNNEI. The CDR3 length is 12 residues. DNA of the CDR3: TGTGCCAGCAGTGAGGGGGGGAACGAGCAGTACTTC. Translated: CASSEGGNEQYF.

This chain connects TRBV6-5 to TRBJ1-1, with 8 bases matching TRBD1. Germline-derived CDR1 and CDR2 are MNHEY and SVGAGI. J was trimmed by 1 base and V by 6 bases; bases with no gene match: 7. The CDR3 has 15 amino acids. CDR3 bases: TGTGCCAGCAGCCAACCCGGGACAGGGAACACTGAAGCTTTCTTT. It is translated as CASSQPGTGNTEAFF.

V and J are TRBV28 and TRBJ2-1, with D perhaps TRBD1 or TRBD2 (5 bases each). Trimming took off 11 bases at V and 6 bases at J, with 14 bases between the two ends. Germline V gene lookup returns CDR1 MDHEN and CDR2 SYDVKM. The CDR3 consists of 12 residues. CDR3 DNA sequence: TGTGCCGGTAGAAGTGGGGGCAATGAGCAGTTCTTC. This gives the protein CAGRSGGNEQFF.